This TCR beta chain was captured in a study of blood T cell repertoires in COVID-19. About the study: Samples came from the United States, Italy and Spain, spanning acute and convalescent COVID-19. PBMCs, B-cell-depleted T cells, or T cells were the source of the cDNA or gDNA that made up the material.

Those enrolled in Seattle joined during active infection and were followed longitudinally afterward. Original data processing: Reference gene primer amplification gave estimated nucleated cell counts. TCRdb keeps only in-frame clones here, not all; method: immunoSEQ multiplex PCR. The V and J calls and the clone size are those of that table, but D and trimming were determined from the DNA. The sample yields approximately 340,000 clones, about nine tenths seen once. V was cut by 1 base and J by 0 bases, with 10 bases left in between. Germline CDR1 and CDR2: SGHNT and YYREEE (reference sequence). There are 15 residues in the CDR3.

The receptor comes from a man between 25 and 39 years old with COVID-19, enrolled during active disease. Sequencing input: peripheral blood. The rearrangement uses TRBV5-4 and TRBJ1-1; D is perhaps TRBD1 (5 bases). In DNA, the CDR3 is TGTGCCAGCAGCTTGCCAGGGCGGATGAACACTGAAGCTTTCTTT. It yields the protein CASSLPGRMNTEAFF.